Below are 16 T cell receptor beta chains sequenced from a single sample in a study of shared clonotypes between healthy human individuals. The protocol was immunoSEQ multiplex PCR, while the TCRdb copy is restricted to in-frame clones and leaves out a portion. Of 2 million or so clones in the sample, 85% to 95% were seen once. The sequenced material came from naive CD4+ T cells sorted from blood. The subset is: CD45RA+ positively selected. The receptor source for this set is a man aged 18 to 29 in good health.

This clone was detected a few times. The chain employs TRBV7-8 and TRBJ2-2; 8 bases map to TRBD1. V shed 3 bases, J shed 4 bases, and the junction held 7 bases outside the gene matches. Germline-derived CDR1 and CDR2 are SGHVS and FQNEAQ. The CDR3 extends over 16 amino acids. The CDR3 nucleotides are TGTGCCAGCAGCTTCTCAGGGGGCGAGGGCACCGGGGAGCTGTTTTTT. It yields the protein CASSFSGGEGTGELFF.

The J gene is TRBJ2-3, the V gene TRBV7-6, with 7 positions matching TRBD2. Germline V gene data show CDR1 as SGHVS and CDR2 as FNYEAQ. Trimming removed 1 base from V and 5 bases from J; junction bases left unmatched: 6. This CDR3 is 15 amino acids long. Here the CDR3 reads CASSLGLAEGDTQYF. The CDR3 DNA follows: TGTGCCAGCAGCTTAGGGCTAGCGGAGGGAGATACGCAGTATTTT. Combining the CDR3 with reference TRBV7-6 and TRBJ2-3 gives the whole variable domain GAGVSQSPRYKVTKRGQDVALRCDPISGHVSLYWYRQALGQGPEFLTYFNYEAQQDKSGLPNDRFSAERPEGSISTLTIQRTEQRDSAMYRCASSLGLAEGDTQYFGPGTRLTVL.

The gene calls are TRBV27 and TRBJ1-2; a possible D gene is TRBD1 (5 bases). Trimming took 6 bases from V and 4 from J, leaving 15 bases between them. This CDR3 has 14 residues. Germline V gene lookup returns CDR1 MNHEY and CDR2 SMNVEV (reference sequence). CDR3 region: CASRGRSNIYGYTF. The CDR3 nucleotides read TGTGCCAGCAGGGGACGGTCGAATATCTATGGCTACACCTTC.

This chain joins TRBV12-5 and TRBJ2-3, with 12 bases matching TRBD1. The CDR3 is 18 amino acids. Per the germline V gene, CDR1 is LGHNT and CDR2 is FRNRAP. V lost 0 bases, J lost 5 bases, and 9 bases stayed unmatched. The CDR3 sequence is CASGLVLTRDRGQDTQYF. The CDR3 nucleotides are TGTGCTAGTGGTTTGGTACTGACCCGGGACAGGGGGCAAGATACGCAGTATTTT.

The chain combines TRBV28 with TRBJ1-2; 11 bases are shared with TRBD1. In germline, CDR1 is MDHEN, CDR2 SYDVKM. The V gene end was trimmed by 4 bases and the J gene end by 7 bases; junction bases not matched to a gene: 8. There are 15 residues in the CDR3. This CDR3 is CASSSPGTGGFGYTF. The CDR3 DNA reads TGTGCCAGCAGTTCCCCCGGGACAGGGGGATTTGGCTACACCTTC.

This clone occurred once. This chain uses TRBV7-2 with TRBJ2-7, with D uncertain. V lost 2 bases, J lost 6 bases, and 11 bases lay in between. Germline V gene data show CDR1 as SGHTA and CDR2 as FQGNSA. The length of the CDR3 is 13 residues. The CDR3 sequence is CASSLRVAIEQYF. DNA of the CDR3: TGTGCCAGCAGCTTAAGGGTTGCAATCGAGCAGTACTTC.

The genes are TRBV12-1 and TRBJ1-5. TRBV12-1 constitutes a pseudogene. This CDR3 is built from 18 residues. CDR3 region: CASSFVLPPGFFNQPQHF. In nucleotides, the CDR3 is TGTGCCAGCAGCTTTGTTCTTCCCCCGGGATTTTTCAATCAGCCCCAGCATTTT.

The chain employs TRBV2 and TRBJ2-1; no definite D call. Trimming left V 6 bases short and J 0 bases short, with 12 bases between. CDR1 SNHLY and CDR2 FYNNEI come from the germline V gene. The CDR3 sequence is 15 residues long. CDR3 region: CASRAPQLSYNEQFF. The DNA of the CDR3 is TGTGCCAGCAGGGCGCCTCAGCTCTCCTACAATGAGCAGTTCTTC.

About this clone: A read error may account for a junction end that differs from germline. V gene TRBV7-7 combines with J gene TRBJ2-5; 7 nucleotides align to TRBD2. This CDR3 is built from 14 residues. Germline V gene lookup returns CDR1 SSHAT and CDR2 FNYEAQ (reference sequence). The CDR3 loop reads CASSPSHGGETQYF. In nucleotides, the CDR3 is TGTGCTAGCAGCCCTTCCCACGGGGGGGAGACCCAGTACTTC.

The V call is TRBV7-2, the J call TRBJ2-3; 7 nucleotides line up with TRBD1. The CDR3 runs 16 residues. Trimming took 5 bases from V and 0 from J; bases not matched to a gene: 8. Germline V gene lookup returns CDR1 SGHTA and CDR2 FQGNSA. CDR3 sequence: CASSPYGTASTDTQYF. Written as DNA, the CDR3 is TGTGCCAGCAGCCCGTACGGGACAGCTAGCACAGATACGCAGTATTTT. Full variable domain (rest looked up from reference TRBV7-2 and TRBJ2-3): GAGVSQSPSNKVTEKGKDVELRCDPISGHTALYWYRQSLGQGLEFLIYFQGNSAPDKSGLPSDRFSAERTGGSVSTLTIQRTQQEDSAVYLCASSPYGTASTDTQYFGPGTRLTVL.

This clone was observed a few times. The chain has TRBV4-1 and TRBJ2-7, with a weak D call TRBD2 (5 bases). Germline V gene sequence: CDR1 MGHRA, CDR2 YSYEKL. V was cut by 1 base and J by 5 bases, with 15 bases left in between. The CDR3 is 15 amino acids. The CDR3 nucleotides read TGCGCCAGCAGCCAAGGTTACGGGGAGTGGAACGAGCAGTACTTC. This codes for CASSQGYGEWNEQYF.

This clone occurred a few times. The chain is built from TRBV10-3 and TRBJ2-1, with unresolved D. The ends were cut back, 5 bases at V and 7 bases at J, with 15 bases in the middle. The length of the CDR3 is 14 residues. Per the germline V gene, CDR1 is ENHRY and CDR2 is SYGVKD. The CDR3 nucleotides read TGTGCCATCAGTCCGTCTGCTAGTGGGAATGAGCAGTTCTTC. Translating it yields CAISPSASGNEQFF.

This chain links TRBV7-2 with TRBJ1-2; tentative D call: TRBD1 (6 bases). Trimming cost V 1 base and J 3 bases, with 12 bases left between them. The CDR3 has 15 residues. Germline V gives CDR1 SGHTA, CDR2 FQGNSA. This chain's CDR3 is CASSLGSYRDYGYTF. In nucleotides, the CDR3 is TGTGCCAGCAGCTTAGGGTCGTACAGGGACTATGGCTACACCTTC.

The genes are TRBV7-9 and TRBJ2-2; a weak D match, TRBD1 (6 bases). The CDR3 totals 13 residues. Looked up from germline, CDR1 is SEHNR and CDR2 is FQNEAQ (reference sequence). Between the trimmed V and J ends, which lost 5 bases and 5 bases, there was a span of 9 bases. CDR3 amino acids: CASSRGGTGELFF. The CDR3 DNA is TGTGCCAGCAGCCGAGGGGGTACCGGGGAGCTGTTTTTT. Using reference TRBV7-9 and TRBJ2-2 for the parts outside the CDR3, the full variable domain is DTGVSQNPRHKITKRGQNVTFRCDPISEHNRLYWYRQTLGQGPEFLTYFQNEAQLEKSRLLSDRFSAERPKGSFSTLEIQRTEQGDSAMYLCASSRGGTGELFFGEGSRLTVL.

The chain couples TRBV5-1 to TRBJ1-1; perhaps TRBD1 as D (5 bases). V was pared by 4 bases and J by 1 base, with 14 bases between. Germline CDR1 SGHRS, CDR2 YFSETQ. This CDR3 has 15 residues. The CDR3 nucleotides are TGCGCCAGCAGCCTAAACGGGGGAACGAACACTGAAGCTTTCTTT. Its protein product is CASSLNGGTNTEAFF.

The V call is TRBV6-1, the J call TRBJ2-7, with unresolved D. This CDR3 is built from 11 residues. In germline, CDR1 is MNHNS, CDR2 SASEGT. The germline V and J ends were trimmed by 8 bases and 6 bases, with 11 bases remaining between them. The CDR3 DNA sequence: TGTGCCAGCCGCCTATCAGTCGAGCAGTACTTC. It specifies CASRLSVEQYF.